These 3 T cell receptor beta chains came from one sample sequenced in a study of blood T cells in healthy people across ages. The use of a sample-barcoded 5' primer and a J-beta primer mix characterized a second PCR of roughly 7 to 12 cycles. In TCRdb, the 5' RACE reads were re-called with MiXCR into one record per CDR3 protein. The sample contains about 1.5 million distinct CDR3 sequences, approximately 39% of which appear only once. Sequenced material: blood. The receptors stem from a woman younger than 35 in good health.

J is TRBJ1-3 and V is TRBV20-1; D is unclear. The V end lost 3 bases, the J end lost 2 bases, and 20 bases lay between the germline ends. CDR1 and CDR2 from the germline V gene are DFQATT and SNEGSKA (reference sequence). This CDR3 contains 17 residues. The CDR3 DNA follows: TGCAGTGCTAGGACGATTTTAGACGGTCATGCTGGAAACACCATATATTTT. Its protein product is CSARTILDGHAGNTIYF.

V and J are TRBV7-2 and TRBJ1-1, with D tentatively TRBD1 (5 bases). Trimming cost V 2 bases and J 3 bases, with 13 bases left between them. CDR1 SGHTA and CDR2 FQGNSA come from the germline V gene. The CDR3 totals 15 residues. CDR3 sequence: CASSLHQGRDTEAFF. The CDR3 region has the DNA TGTGCCAGCAGCTTACATCAGGGTCGGGACACTGAAGCTTTCTTT.

This clonotype showed up just a few times. The chain recombines TRBV4-2 with TRBJ2-2; D is tentatively TRBD1 or TRBD2 (6 bases each). The CDR3 loop spans 14 amino acids. CDR1 is LGHNA and CDR2 is YNFKEQ in the germline V gene. V gave up 1 base and J gave up 8 bases, with 11 bases separating them. DNA for the CDR3: TGTGCCAGCAGCCAAGTTGGAGGGGGTGGGGAGCTGTTTTTT. It codes for CASSQVGGGGELFF.